The sequence of this T cell receptor beta chain was determined in a study of blood T cell repertoires in COVID-19. Study-wide context: The United States, Italy and Spain were the sources of the acute and convalescent COVID-19 samples. The cDNA or gDNA used as material had been derived from T cells, B-cell-depleted T cells, or PBMCs.

Original analysis: For nucleated cells, counts were estimated from reference gene primer amplification. Clones were sequenced by immunoSEQ multiplex PCR, and TCRdb holds only the in-frame ones, with some missing. V and J calls and clone size are those listed in that table; D and trimming were worked out from the DNA. This sample has more than 120,000 clones, with around nine tenths found just once. The length of the CDR3 is 16 residues. V was clipped by 5 bases and J by 0 bases, with 15 bases between them. CDR1 is LGHNT, CDR2 FRNRAP, per germline. This TCR came from a human donor in a cohort sampled during active COVID-19. The V call is TRBV12-5, the J call TRBJ2-3; D uncertain. The specimen sequenced was peripheral blood. CDR3: CASGPPHGMSTDTQYF. DNA for the CDR3: TGTGCTAGTGGTCCACCCCACGGTATGAGCACAGATACGCAGTATTTT. The entire variable domain, with the rest obtained from reference TRBV12-5 and TRBJ2-3, is as follows: DARVTQTPRHKVTEMGQEVTMRCQPILGHNTVFWYRQTMMQGLELLAYFRNRAPLDDSGMPKDRFSAEMPDATLATLKIQPSEPRDSAVYFCASGPPHGMSTDTQYFGPGTRLTVL.